These 17 T cell receptor beta chains came from one sample sequenced in a study of shared clonotypes between healthy human individuals. Repertoires were generated with immunoSEQ multiplex PCR, while TCRdb's copy carries only in-frame clones and drops some. The sample consists of fewer than 850,000 clones, less than 95% of them appearing once. The material sequenced was memory CD8+ T cells from PBMCs. The subset was: CD45RO+ cells pooled with CCR7-negative TemRA cells. All receptors come from a man aged 18 to 29 in good health. Some clones in this sample may be carry-over from other donors' samples.

The chain has TRBV25-1 and TRBJ2-7; possibly TRBD1 for D (6 bases). Germline CDR1 MGHDK, CDR2 SYGVNS. The length of the CDR3 is 15 residues. The V end lost 3 bases, the J end lost 1 base, and 13 bases lay between the germline ends. Here the CDR3 reads CASSEGRTDSYEQYF. DNA for the CDR3: TGTGCCAGCAGTGAGGGTAGGACAGATTCCTACGAGCAGTACTTC.

The chain joins TRBV29-1 to TRBJ2-7; 11 nucleotides agree with TRBD2. V shed 7 bases, J shed 4 bases, and the junction held 9 bases outside the gene matches. This CDR3 contains 14 residues. CDR1 is SQVTM, CDR2 ANQGSEA, per germline. The CDR3 region is CSARAGLAAYEQYF. For the CDR3, the DNA is TGCAGCGCCAGAGCGGGACTAGCGGCGTACGAGCAGTACTTC.

The chain employs TRBV7-9 and TRBJ2-3; 7 positions match TRBD1. V lost 4 bases and J lost 3; bases outside the gene matches: 13. The germline V gene encodes CDR1 SEHNR and CDR2 FQNEAQ (reference sequence). This CDR3 region has 17 residues. Here the CDR3 reads CASSSPRGQGVTDTQYF. The CDR3 DNA reads TGTGCCAGCAGCTCGCCAAGGGGGCAGGGGGTAACAGATACGCAGTATTTT.

In DNA form, the CDR3 reads TGCGCCAGCAGCCAAAACACCTTCTCCTACAATGAGCAGTTCTTC. Translated: CASSQNTFSYNEQFF. V and J are TRBV4-3 and TRBJ2-1; D remains unclear. Germline V gene data show CDR1 as LGHNA and CDR2 as YSLEER. CDR3 length: 15 amino acids. Trimming took off 2 bases at V and 0 bases at J, with 8 bases between the two ends.

The CDR3 coding sequence is TGTGCCAGCAGTTCCGCGGCGGGAGGGCGCAATGAGCAGTTCTTC. Its translation: CASSSAAGGRNEQFF. This chain links TRBV28 with TRBJ2-1, with TRBD2 matching 9 bases. CDR3 length: 15 residues. Per germline, CDR1 MDHEN and CDR2 SYDVKM. Trimming at V came to 4 bases and at J to 6 bases, leaving 7 bases not matched to a gene.

The chain links TRBV7-9 to TRBJ2-3; 7 nucleotides match TRBD2. The CDR3 consists of 15 residues. The germline V gene has CDR1 SEHNR and CDR2 FQNEAQ (reference sequence). J gave up 2 bases and V 7 bases, and 9 bases lay outside the gene matches. DNA for the CDR3: TGTGCCAGCACCCCTAGCGGTATAAACACAGATACGCAGTATTTT. This gives the protein CASTPSGINTDTQYF.

The genes are TRBV19 and TRBJ1-5; D gene ambiguous. The V end was cut by 3 bases, the J end by 0 bases, with 9 bases between. This CDR3 is built from 15 residues. From germline, CDR1 is LNHDA and CDR2 SQIVND (reference sequence). The CDR3 DNA sequence: TGTGCCAGTAGTATGTACAGTGCTAGCAATCAGCCCCAGCATTTT. Translation gives CASSMYSASNQPQHF.

The chain joins TRBV7-9 to TRBJ1-1; tentatively, D is TRBD1 (5 bases). Germline CDR1 SEHNR, CDR2 FQNEAQ (reference sequence). Trimming pared 5 bases from V and 7 bases from J, leaving 14 bases between. The CDR3 is made up of 13 amino acids. CDR3 amino acids: CASSQRDGIEAFF. In nucleotides, the CDR3 is TGTGCCAGCAGCCAACGGGACGGGATTGAAGCTTTCTTT.

The V call is TRBV9, the J call TRBJ2-2, with D tentatively TRBD2 (6 bases). CDR1 is SGDLS and CDR2 is YYNGEE in the germline V gene. This CDR3 comprises 20 residues. Trimming cost V 3 bases and J 2 bases, with 26 bases left between them. CDR3 amino acids: CASSAEFAGPFPKNTGELFF. The CDR3, as DNA: TGTGCCAGCAGCGCCGAGTTCGCGGGGCCTTTCCCCAAAAACACCGGGGAGCTGTTTTTT. Based on the CDR3 plus reference TRBV9 and TRBJ2-2, the full variable domain is DSGVTQTPKHLITATGQRVTLRCSPRSGDLSVYWYQQSLDQGLQFLIQYYNGEERAKGNILERFSAQQFPDLHSELNLSSLELGDSALYFCASSAEFAGPFPKNTGELFFGEGSRLTVL.

This clone was counted once. The chain couples TRBV7-9 to TRBJ1-2, with 7 bases identical to TRBD1. The V and J ends lost 10 bases and 10 bases, in that order; junction bases with no gene match: 18. This CDR3 has 14 amino acids. The germline V gene encodes CDR1 SEHNR and CDR2 FQNEAQ (reference sequence). CDR3: CATTSTTGKKLYTF. Written as DNA, the CDR3 is TGTGCCACCACGTCCACGACAGGGAAGAAACTCTACACCTTC.

The rearrangement links TRBV27 to TRBJ1-2, with D maybe TRBD1 (6 bases). This CDR3 has 12 amino acids. Germline V gene lookup returns CDR1 MNHEY and CDR2 SMNVEV (reference sequence). Between the trimmed V and J ends, which lost 7 bases and 8 bases, there was a span of 14 bases. As DNA, the CDR3 is TGTGCCAGCAAAACAGGGAGTTTCGGCTACACCTTC. It is translated as CASKTGSFGYTF.

J is TRBJ1-2 and V is TRBV28; TRBD1 agrees at 8 bases. The CDR3 covers 16 residues. V was clipped by 6 bases and J by 4 bases; unmatched bases: 13. CDR1 and CDR2 (germline): MDHEN, SYDVKM. This chain's CDR3 is CASSLMTGEEAYGYTF. The DNA for the CDR3 is TGTGCCAGCAGCCTAATGACAGGGGAGGAAGCCTATGGCTACACCTTC.

This clone was counted a single time. The chain uses TRBV9 and TRBJ1-4; D ambiguous. Germline CDR1 is SGDLS and CDR2 is YYNGEE. With 4 bases removed from V and 8 bases from J, the gap between germline ends came to 15 bases. The CDR3 contains 14 residues. CDR3: CASSPTGHGEKLFF. In DNA, the CDR3 is TGTGCCAGCAGCCCCACTGGGCACGGAGAAAAACTGTTTTTT. The full variable domain, with the rest looked up from reference TRBV9 and TRBJ1-4, is DSGVTQTPKHLITATGQRVTLRCSPRSGDLSVYWYQQSLDQGLQFLIQYYNGEERAKGNILERFSAQQFPDLHSELNLSSLELGDSALYFCASSPTGHGEKLFFGSGTQLSVL.

The chain couples TRBV28 to TRBJ2-7, with 11 bases lining up with TRBD1. V shed 7 bases and J 2 bases; nucleotides not matched to a gene: 7. The CDR3 consists of 15 residues. Germline CDR1 reads MDHEN; CDR2 reads SYDVKM. CDR3 coding DNA: TGTGCCAGCAACATCAGGGGACAGGGGGCCTACGAGCAGTACTTC. The encoded protein is CASNIRGQGAYEQYF.

The genes are TRBV7-8 and TRBJ2-7; TRBD1 matches at 11 bases. Unmatched junction bases numbered 3, after V lost 4 bases and J lost 4 bases. The CDR3 has 14 amino acids. Germline V gene lookup returns CDR1 SGHVS and CDR2 FQNEAQ. The CDR3 nucleotides read TGTGCCAGCAGCTCGGACAGGGGGCGATACGAGCAGTACTTC. Amino acid sequence: CASSSDRGRYEQYF.

The V call is TRBV29-1, the J call TRBJ1-2, with 7 bases identical to TRBD1. Germline lookup yields CDR1 SQVTM and CDR2 ANQGSEA. V lost 1 base, J lost 4 bases, and 3 bases stayed unmatched. The CDR3 is 13 amino acids. In DNA, the CDR3 is TGCAGCGTTGAAGTAGACAGGGTCTATGGCTACACCTTC. Amino acid sequence: CSVEVDRVYGYTF.

The chain links TRBV4-1 to TRBJ2-1; 8 nucleotides line up with TRBD2. Germline-derived CDR1 and CDR2 are MGHRA and YSYEKL. V gave up 1 base and J gave up 4 bases; unmatched junction bases: 6. The CDR3 totals 16 residues. The DNA of the CDR3 is TGCGCCAGCAGCCAAGCAACTAGCGGATTTTACAATGAGCAGTTCTTC. This sequence encodes CASSQATSGFYNEQFF.